This TCR beta chain was recovered during a study of breast tumors, draining lymph nodes, adjacent tissues. The sample holds many counts of this clonotype. What it binds is not known. Samples came from axillary lymph nodes draining the breast cancer. Germline V CDR1 and CDR2: SGHRS, YFSETQ. V was pared by 8 bases and J by 6 bases, with 18 bases between. The CDR3 runs to 15 residues. Study-wide results and caveats: Tumor repertoires ranked between lymph nodes and nontumor tissue in diversity, with V and J gene preferences.

TCRdb recomputed calls from the multiplex PCR reads with MiXCR, one row per CDR3 protein. The sample lists some 100,000 distinct CDR3 sequences; 20% to 25% were seen once. Sequencing input: axillary lymph node tissue. The origin of this receptor is a female donor with breast cancer. Some clones in this sample may be carry-over from other donors' samples. The gene calls are TRBV5-1 and TRBJ1-6, with D uncertain. The CDR3 region has the DNA TGCGCCAGTCATGAGTGGGGAATGAGTAATTCACCCCTCCACTTT. Its translation is CASHEWGMSNSPLHF.